This is a list of T cell receptor beta chains from one sample in a study of T cell changes during pregnancy in multiple sclerosis. The method was immunoSEQ multiplex PCR; TCRdb's version includes in-frame clones alone and lacks a portion of them. Of 70,000 to 75,000 clones listed, approximately 86% are singletons. The sequencing used peripheral blood, collected before pregnancy. The receptors derive from a female donor with multiple sclerosis, enrolled in a pregnancy study. Both conserved end residues are part of each CDR3. The D gene is left open where the match is weak. Clone size is given for some rows only: seen once, a few or many times, or a class if the clone is expanded.

abundance: .
j_gene: TRBJ2-7
d_gene: .
v_gene: TRBV2
CDR3nt: TGTGCCAGCATGGGGCTAGTGATCTACGAGCAGTACTTC
CDR3aa: CASMGLVIYEQYF

abundance: .
j_gene: TRBJ2-1
d_gene: .
v_gene: TRBV19
CDR3nt: TGTGCCAGCGCCTCTAGGGGGGGAGCATGGGACAATGAGCAGTTCTTC
CDR3aa: CASASRGGAWDNEQFF

abundance: .
j_gene: TRBJ1-6
d_gene: .
v_gene: TRBV2
CDR3nt: TGTGCCAGCAGTGAGGGGGGGGACTATAATTCACCCCTCCACTTT
CDR3aa: CASSEGGDYNSPLHF

abundance: .
j_gene: TRBJ2-1
d_gene: TRBD2
v_gene: TRBV25-1
CDR3nt: TGTGCCAGCGGACTAGCGGGAGGACCCTTCGAGCAGTTCTTC
CDR3aa: CASGLAGGPFEQFF

abundance: .
j_gene: TRBJ1-2
d_gene: .
v_gene: TRBV27
CDR3nt: TGTGCCAGCAGTCCCCTTAAAGGGGAAAACTATGGCTACACCTTC
CDR3aa: CASSPLKGENYGYTF

abundance: .
j_gene: TRBJ2-7
d_gene: .
v_gene: TRBV27
CDR3nt: TGTGCCAGCAGTCCTTACTACGAGCAGTACTTC
CDR3aa: CASSPYYEQYF

abundance: .
j_gene: TRBJ1-1
d_gene: TRBD1
v_gene: TRBV30
CDR3nt: TGTGCCTGGACCGCAGAACAGGGGACGGAAGCTTTCTTT
CDR3aa: CAWTAEQGTEAFF

abundance: .
j_gene: TRBJ1-1
d_gene: .
v_gene: TRBV7-9
CDR3nt: TGTGCCAGCAGACCGGGACATACCAACACTGAAGCTTTCTTT
CDR3aa: CASRPGHTNTEAFF

abundance: .
j_gene: TRBJ2-3
d_gene: .
v_gene: TRBV19
CDR3nt: TGTGCCAGTACCACACTAGCCCCCGGCACAGATACGCAGTATTTT
CDR3aa: CASTTLAPGTDTQYF

abundance: .
j_gene: TRBJ2-2
d_gene: .
v_gene: TRBV5-1
CDR3nt: TGCGCCAGCAGCGTTCGGACCGGGGAGCTGTTTTTT
CDR3aa: CASSVRTGELFF

abundance: .
j_gene: TRBJ2-3
d_gene: TRBD2
v_gene: TRBV5-4
CDR3nt: TGTGCCAGCAGCTTGAGTAGCGGGAGTGCAGATACGCAGTATTTT
CDR3aa: CASSLSSGSADTQYF

abundance: .
j_gene: TRBJ1-2
d_gene: TRBD1
v_gene: TRBV5-1
CDR3nt: TGCGCCAGCAGCTGGGGGACAGGCCCTAGCTATGGCTACACCTTC
CDR3aa: CASSWGTGPSYGYTF

abundance: .
j_gene: TRBJ2-7
d_gene: .
v_gene: TRBV6-1
CDR3nt: TGTGCCAGCAGTGGAGGTAGTCCCCTCTACGAGCAGTACTTC
CDR3aa: CASSGGSPLYEQYF

abundance: few
j_gene: TRBJ1-2
d_gene: .
v_gene: TRBV6-4
CDR3nt: TGTGCCAGCAGTGACTGGACATCGGGTGGCTACACCTTC
CDR3aa: CASSDWTSGGYTF

abundance: .
j_gene: TRBJ2-1
d_gene: .
v_gene: TRBV29-1
CDR3nt: TGCAGCGCAGGGACTTCCGGTTCCTACAATGAGCAGTTCTTC
CDR3aa: CSAGTSGSYNEQFF

abundance: .
j_gene: TRBJ2-1
d_gene: TRBD1
v_gene: TRBV7-7
CDR3nt: TGTGCCAGCAGCTTAGCGGGAGGGACAGGGGGCTTCAATGAGCAGTTCTTC
CDR3aa: CASSLAGGTGGFNEQFF

abundance: .
j_gene: TRBJ1-1
d_gene: .
v_gene: TRBV5-1
CDR3nt: TGCGCCAGCAGCCCGTTCGGGTCAATTGAAGCTTTCTTT
CDR3aa: CASSPFGSIEAFF

abundance: .
j_gene: TRBJ2-5
d_gene: .
v_gene: TRBV6-1
CDR3nt: TGTGCCAGCACCAGGGGAAAGGAGACCCAGTACTTC
CDR3aa: CASTRGKETQYF

abundance: .
j_gene: TRBJ1-2
d_gene: .
v_gene: TRBV28
CDR3nt: TGTGCCAGCAGTCCCCCCAGCGATATTAACTATGGCTACACCTTC
CDR3aa: CASSPPSDINYGYTF

abundance: .
j_gene: TRBJ1-1
d_gene: .
v_gene: TRBV27
CDR3nt: TGTGCCAGCAGTTTATTCAGGAACACTGAAGCTTTCTTT
CDR3aa: CASSLFRNTEAFF

abundance: .
j_gene: TRBJ2-7
d_gene: .
v_gene: TRBV7-9
CDR3nt: TGTGCCAGCAGCACGCGGGGCGGGAACGAGCAGTACTTC
CDR3aa: CASSTRGGNEQYF

abundance: .
j_gene: TRBJ2-2
d_gene: TRBD1
v_gene: TRBV7-9
CDR3nt: TGTGCCAGCAGCTCACAGGGGGCTACCGGGGAGCTGTTTTTT
CDR3aa: CASSSQGATGELFF

abundance: .
j_gene: TRBJ2-5
d_gene: .
v_gene: TRBV10-3
CDR3nt: TGTGCCATCAGTGAGCGGGGGACAGACCAAGAGACCCAGTACTTC
CDR3aa: CAISERGTDQETQYF

abundance: .
j_gene: TRBJ2-7
d_gene: .
v_gene: TRBV29-1
CDR3nt: TGCAGCGTTCTCCAGGGTCGGTACTCCTACGAGCAGTACTTC
CDR3aa: CSVLQGRYSYEQYF

abundance: .
j_gene: TRBJ1-2
d_gene: .
v_gene: TRBV6-6
CDR3nt: TGTGCCACCAAGACAGTTCCTAACTATGGCTACACCTTC
CDR3aa: CATKTVPNYGYTF

abundance: once
j_gene: TRBJ1-2
d_gene: .
v_gene: TRBV7-9
CDR3nt: TGTGCCAGCAGTACCCATAGTAGTGACAGTGGCTACACCTTC
CDR3aa: CASSTHSSDSGYTF

abundance: .
j_gene: TRBJ2-7
d_gene: .
v_gene: TRBV5-1
CDR3nt: TGCGCCAGCAGCTTTTGGCCTCCCTACAGGGTGGAAGAGCAGTACTTC
CDR3aa: CASSFWPPYRVEEQYF

abundance: .
j_gene: TRBJ2-3
d_gene: TRBD1
v_gene: TRBV30
CDR3nt: TGTGCCTGGGGACAGGGAGCAGATACGCAGTATTTT
CDR3aa: CAWGQGADTQYF

abundance: .
j_gene: TRBJ2-1
d_gene: .
v_gene: TRBV5-8
CDR3nt: TGTGCCAGCAGCTTGGGGTACAGGGCACGGGAGCAGTTCTTC
CDR3aa: CASSLGYRAREQFF

abundance: .
j_gene: TRBJ2-2
d_gene: .
v_gene: TRBV7-3
CDR3nt: TGTGCCAGCAGCTATGGGGGGGGCCGTACCGGGGAGCTGTTTTTT
CDR3aa: CASSYGGGRTGELFF

abundance: .
j_gene: TRBJ2-3
d_gene: .
v_gene: TRBV2
CDR3nt: TGTGCCAGCAGTGAAGCGGCGCGGGTGAAACCAGATACGCAGTATTTT
CDR3aa: CASSEAARVKPDTQYF

abundance: .
j_gene: TRBJ1-2
d_gene: .
v_gene: TRBV7-9
CDR3nt: TGTGCCAGCAGCTTAGCGGACAGTTACTATGGCTACACCTTC
CDR3aa: CASSLADSYYGYTF

abundance: .
j_gene: TRBJ2-7
d_gene: .
v_gene: TRBV7-8
CDR3nt: TGTGCCAGCAGCTACGGGATACGATCCTACGAGCAGTACTTC
CDR3aa: CASSYGIRSYEQYF

abundance: .
j_gene: TRBJ1-1
d_gene: .
v_gene: TRBV13
CDR3nt: TGTGCCAGCAGCTTGATCCGGGAAGCTTTCTTT
CDR3aa: CASSLIREAFF

abundance: .
j_gene: TRBJ1-5
d_gene: .
v_gene: TRBV2
CDR3nt: TGTGCCAGCAGTGACCCGGGGATCACGGTCAATCAGCCCCAGCATTTT
CDR3aa: CASSDPGITVNQPQHF

abundance: .
j_gene: TRBJ2-7
d_gene: .
v_gene: TRBV9
CDR3nt: TGTGCCAGCAGCCCAGGGGAGGGGAAGAGGAACGAGCAGTACTTC
CDR3aa: CASSPGEGKRNEQYF

abundance: .
j_gene: TRBJ2-5
d_gene: TRBD1
v_gene: TRBV14
CDR3nt: TGTGCCAGCAGCCAGTACCGGACAGGGAACTCTCAGCGAGAGACCCAGTACTTC
CDR3aa: CASSQYRTGNSQRETQYF

abundance: .
j_gene: TRBJ1-3
d_gene: TRBD1
v_gene: TRBV29-1
CDR3nt: TGCAGCGTGGTTCAGGGGGCGGATAGAAACACCATATATTTT
CDR3aa: CSVVQGADRNTIYF

abundance: once
j_gene: TRBJ1-2
d_gene: .
v_gene: TRBV7-2
CDR3nt: TGTGCCAGCAGCTTAGATACGGGAACCTATGGCTACACCTTC
CDR3aa: CASSLDTGTYGYTF

abundance: .
j_gene: TRBJ1-1
d_gene: .
v_gene: TRBV30
CDR3nt: TGTGCCTGGACCAAATCACTTACTCCAGGGGAGGGCACTGAAGCTTTCTTT
CDR3aa: CAWTKSLTPGEGTEAFF

abundance: .
j_gene: TRBJ2-7
d_gene: .
v_gene: TRBV6-1
CDR3nt: TGTGCCAGCAGTGAATTTTCCTCGGGAGACACCATACGGTACTTC
CDR3aa: CASSEFSSGDTIRYF

abundance: .
j_gene: TRBJ1-5
d_gene: TRBD1
v_gene: TRBV11-2
CDR3nt: TGTGCCAGCAGCGCGGGACAGGGGTATCAGCCCCAGCATTTT
CDR3aa: CASSAGQGYQPQHF

abundance: .
j_gene: TRBJ1-2
d_gene: TRBD1
v_gene: TRBV28
CDR3nt: TGTGCCAGCAGTTCCGGGACAGGGGGCGTCTCTAACTATGGCTACACCTTC
CDR3aa: CASSSGTGGVSNYGYTF

abundance: .
j_gene: TRBJ1-5
d_gene: .
v_gene: TRBV18
CDR3nt: TGTGCCAGCTCACATGGGAGGGACCAGCCCCAGCATTTT
CDR3aa: CASSHGRDQPQHF